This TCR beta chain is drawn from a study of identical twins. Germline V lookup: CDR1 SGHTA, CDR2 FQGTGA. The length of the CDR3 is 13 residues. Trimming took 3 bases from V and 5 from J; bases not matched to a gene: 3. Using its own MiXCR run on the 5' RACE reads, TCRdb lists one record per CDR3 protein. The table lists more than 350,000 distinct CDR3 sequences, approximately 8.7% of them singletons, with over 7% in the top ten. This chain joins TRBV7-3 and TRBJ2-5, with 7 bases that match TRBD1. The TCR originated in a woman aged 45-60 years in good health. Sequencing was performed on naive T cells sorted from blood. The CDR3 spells CASSFGTVETQYF. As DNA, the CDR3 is TGTGCCAGCAGCTTCGGGACAGTCGAGACCCAGTACTTC.